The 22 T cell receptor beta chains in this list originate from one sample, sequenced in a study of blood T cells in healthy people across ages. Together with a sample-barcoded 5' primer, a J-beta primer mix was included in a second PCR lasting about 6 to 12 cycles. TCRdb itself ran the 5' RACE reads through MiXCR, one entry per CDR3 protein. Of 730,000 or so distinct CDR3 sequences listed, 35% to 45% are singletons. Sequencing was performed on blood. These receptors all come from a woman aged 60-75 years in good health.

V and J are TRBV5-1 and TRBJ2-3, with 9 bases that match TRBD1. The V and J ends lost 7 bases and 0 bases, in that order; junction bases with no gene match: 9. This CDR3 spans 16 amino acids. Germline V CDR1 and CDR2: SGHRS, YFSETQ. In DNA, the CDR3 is TGCGCCAGCTGCCTGAATGGACAGGGGAGCACAGATACGCAGTATTTT. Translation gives CASCLNGQGSTDTQYF.

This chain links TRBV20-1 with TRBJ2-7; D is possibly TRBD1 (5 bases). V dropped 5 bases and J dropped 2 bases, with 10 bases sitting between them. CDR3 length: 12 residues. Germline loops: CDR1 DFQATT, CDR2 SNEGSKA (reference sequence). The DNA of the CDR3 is TGCAGTGCTCTCGACAGTACCTACGAGCAGTACTTC. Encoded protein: CSALDSTYEQYF.

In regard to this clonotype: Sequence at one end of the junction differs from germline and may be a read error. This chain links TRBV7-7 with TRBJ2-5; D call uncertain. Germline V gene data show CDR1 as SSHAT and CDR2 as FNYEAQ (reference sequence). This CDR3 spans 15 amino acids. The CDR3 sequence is CASSFGENPQETQYF. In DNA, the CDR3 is TGTGCTAGCAGCTTCGGAGAGAACCCCCAAGAGACCCAGTACTTC.

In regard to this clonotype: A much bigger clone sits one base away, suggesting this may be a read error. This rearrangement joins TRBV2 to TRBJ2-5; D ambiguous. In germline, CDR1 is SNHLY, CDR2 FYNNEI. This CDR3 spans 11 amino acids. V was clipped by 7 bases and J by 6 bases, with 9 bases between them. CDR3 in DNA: TGTGCCAGCACCATCACGAAGACCCAGTACTTC. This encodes CASTITKTQYF.

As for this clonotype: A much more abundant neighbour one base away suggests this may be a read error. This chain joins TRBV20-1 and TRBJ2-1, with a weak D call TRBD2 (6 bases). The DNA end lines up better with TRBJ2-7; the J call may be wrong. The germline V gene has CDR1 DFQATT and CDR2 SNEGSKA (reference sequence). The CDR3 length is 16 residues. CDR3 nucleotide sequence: TGCAGTGCTAGAGATGCGGGGACCGGGCTTGACAATGAGCAGTACTTC. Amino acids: CSARDAGTGLDNEQYF.

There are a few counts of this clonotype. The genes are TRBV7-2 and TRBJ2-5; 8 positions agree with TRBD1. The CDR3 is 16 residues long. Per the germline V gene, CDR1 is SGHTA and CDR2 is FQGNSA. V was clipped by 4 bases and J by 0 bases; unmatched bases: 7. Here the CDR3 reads CASSSQGVGNQETQYF. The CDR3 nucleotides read TGTGCCAGCAGCTCACAGGGGGTGGGAAACCAAGAGACCCAGTACTTC.

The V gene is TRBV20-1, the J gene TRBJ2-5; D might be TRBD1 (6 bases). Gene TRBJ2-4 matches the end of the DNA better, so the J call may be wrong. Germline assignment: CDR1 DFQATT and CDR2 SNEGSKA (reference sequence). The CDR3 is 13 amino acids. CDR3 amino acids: CSTAYQGINIQYF. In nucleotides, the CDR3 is TGCAGTACCGCCTATCAGGGGATAAACATTCAGTACTTC.

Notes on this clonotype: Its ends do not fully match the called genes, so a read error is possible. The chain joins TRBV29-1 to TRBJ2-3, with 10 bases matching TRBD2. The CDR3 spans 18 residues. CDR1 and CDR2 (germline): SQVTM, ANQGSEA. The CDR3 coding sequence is TGCCGCGTTGGCCCCCCTAAGCGGGGGGGCCGAAGCACAGATACGCAGTATTTT. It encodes CRVGPPKRGGRSTDTQYF.

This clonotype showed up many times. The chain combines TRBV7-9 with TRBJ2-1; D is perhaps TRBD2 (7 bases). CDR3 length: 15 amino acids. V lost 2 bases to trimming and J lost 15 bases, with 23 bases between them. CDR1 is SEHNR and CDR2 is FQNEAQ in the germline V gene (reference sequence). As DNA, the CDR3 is TGTGCCAGCAGCTTATGGGTCGGGGGGCCACAATCCTGGTTCTTC. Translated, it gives CASSLWVGGPQSWFF.

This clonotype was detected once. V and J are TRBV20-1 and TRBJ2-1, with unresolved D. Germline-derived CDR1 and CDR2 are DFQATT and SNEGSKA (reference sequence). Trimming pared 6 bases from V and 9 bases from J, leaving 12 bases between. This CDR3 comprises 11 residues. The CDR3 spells CSAKPSTEQFF. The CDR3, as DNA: TGCAGTGCAAAACCCAGCACTGAGCAGTTCTTC.

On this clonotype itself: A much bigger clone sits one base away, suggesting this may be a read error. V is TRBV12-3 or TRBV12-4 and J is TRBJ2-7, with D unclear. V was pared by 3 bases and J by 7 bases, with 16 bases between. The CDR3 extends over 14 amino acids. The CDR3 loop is CASSLGIWRNEQYF. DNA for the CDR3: TGTGCCAGCAGTTTGGGTATTTGGCGGAATGAGCAGTACTTC.

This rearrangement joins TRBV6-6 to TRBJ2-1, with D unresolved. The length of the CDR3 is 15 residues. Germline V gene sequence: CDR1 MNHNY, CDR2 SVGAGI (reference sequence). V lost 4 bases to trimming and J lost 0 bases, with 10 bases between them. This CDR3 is CASSLIYSSYNEQFF. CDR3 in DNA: TGTGCCAGCAGTTTAATTTATAGCTCCTACAATGAGCAGTTCTTC.

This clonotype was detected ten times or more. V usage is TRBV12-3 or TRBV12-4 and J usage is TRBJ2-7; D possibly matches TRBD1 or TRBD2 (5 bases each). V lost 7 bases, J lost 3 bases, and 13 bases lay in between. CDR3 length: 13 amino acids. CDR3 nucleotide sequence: TGTGCCAGCACCGGGGCCCCAGGCTACGAGCAGTACTTC. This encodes CASTGAPGYEQYF.

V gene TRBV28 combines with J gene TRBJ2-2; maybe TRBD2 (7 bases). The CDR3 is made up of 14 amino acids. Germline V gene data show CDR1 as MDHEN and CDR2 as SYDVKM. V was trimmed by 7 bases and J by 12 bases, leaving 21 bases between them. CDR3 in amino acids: CASMLRGARRKLFF. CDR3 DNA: TGTGCCAGCATGCTACGGGGGGCTCGTAGGAAGCTGTTTTTT.

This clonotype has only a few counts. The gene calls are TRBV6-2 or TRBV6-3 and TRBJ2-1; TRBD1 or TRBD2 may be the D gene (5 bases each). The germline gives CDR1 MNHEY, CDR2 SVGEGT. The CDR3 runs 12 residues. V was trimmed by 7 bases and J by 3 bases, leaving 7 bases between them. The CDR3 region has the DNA TGTGCCAGCAATGGGGGCTACAATGAGCAGTTCTTC. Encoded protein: CASNGGYNEQFF.

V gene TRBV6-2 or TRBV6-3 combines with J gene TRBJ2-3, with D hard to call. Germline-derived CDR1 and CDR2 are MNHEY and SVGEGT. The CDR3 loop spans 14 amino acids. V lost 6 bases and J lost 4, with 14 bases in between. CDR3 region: CASSKVEYSDTQYF. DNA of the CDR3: TGTGCCAGCAGCAAAGTGGAATACTCAGATACGCAGTATTTT.

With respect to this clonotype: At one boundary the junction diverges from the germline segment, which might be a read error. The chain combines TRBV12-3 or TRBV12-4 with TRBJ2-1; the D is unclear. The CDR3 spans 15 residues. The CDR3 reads CATTVGLVINNGQFF. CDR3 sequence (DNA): TGTGCCACCACCGTTGGTCTAGTAATCAACAATGGGCAGTTCTTC.

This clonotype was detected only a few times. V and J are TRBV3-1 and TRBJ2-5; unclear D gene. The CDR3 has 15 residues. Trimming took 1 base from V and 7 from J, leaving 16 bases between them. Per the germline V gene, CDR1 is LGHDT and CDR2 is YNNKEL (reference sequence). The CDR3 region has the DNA TGTGCCAGCAGCCAAGTGCCCAACTCATACGGGACCCAGTACTTC. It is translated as CASSQVPNSYGTQYF.

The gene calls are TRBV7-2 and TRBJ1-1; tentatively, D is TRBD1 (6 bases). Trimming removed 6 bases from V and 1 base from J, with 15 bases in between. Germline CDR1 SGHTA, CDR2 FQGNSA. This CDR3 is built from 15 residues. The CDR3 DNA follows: TGTGCCAGCAGTCCAGCGGGGGCTAGGAACACTGAAGCTTTCTTT. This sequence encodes CASSPAGARNTEAFF.

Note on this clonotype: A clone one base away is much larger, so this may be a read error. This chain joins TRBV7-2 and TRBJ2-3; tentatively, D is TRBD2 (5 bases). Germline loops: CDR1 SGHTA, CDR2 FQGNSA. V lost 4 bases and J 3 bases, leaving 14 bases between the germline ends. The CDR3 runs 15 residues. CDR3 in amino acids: CASSSRVATTDTQYF. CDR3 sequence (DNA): TGTGCCAGCAGCTCTAGGGTAGCGACAACAGATACGCAGTATTTT. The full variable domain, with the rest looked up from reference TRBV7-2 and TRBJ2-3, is GAGVSQSPSNKVTEKGKDVELRCDPISGHTALYWYRQSLGQGLEFLIYFQGNSAPDKSGLPSDRFSAERTGGSVSTLTIQRTQQEDSAVYLCASSSRVATTDTQYFGPGTRLTVL.

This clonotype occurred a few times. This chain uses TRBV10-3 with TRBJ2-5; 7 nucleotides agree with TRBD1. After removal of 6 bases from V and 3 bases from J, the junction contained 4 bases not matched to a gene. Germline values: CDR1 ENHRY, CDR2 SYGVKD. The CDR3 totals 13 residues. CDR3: CAIRPGQKETQYF. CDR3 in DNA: TGTGCCATCAGGCCGGGACAGAAAGAGACCCAGTACTTC.

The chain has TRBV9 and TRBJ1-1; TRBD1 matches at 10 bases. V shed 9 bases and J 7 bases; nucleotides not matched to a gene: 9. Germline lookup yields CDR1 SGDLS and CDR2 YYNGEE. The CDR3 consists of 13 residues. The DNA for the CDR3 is TGTGCCACCGGACAGGGGGTTGAAGGTGAAGCTTTCTTT. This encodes CATGQGVEGEAFF. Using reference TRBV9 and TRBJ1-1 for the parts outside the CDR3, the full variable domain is DSGVTQTPKHLITATGQRVTLRCSPRSGDLSVYWYQQSLDQGLQFLIQYYNGEERAKGNILERFSAQQFPDLHSELNLSSLELGDSALYFCATGQGVEGEAFFGQGTRLTVV.